The 24 T cell receptor beta chains in this list originate from one sample, sequenced in a study of response to subunit inactivated influenza vaccine. TCRdb called the RT-PCR reads again in MiXCR, with one record for every CDR3 protein. The table has some 550,000 distinct CDR3 sequences, approximately 22% seen once. These records were also assigned to another study, of T cells expressing NK-cell markers. That source notes: Generation of TCR beta cDNA was performed by 5'RACE template switching incorporating UMIs.

This specimen consisted of CD4+ T cells sorted from PBMCs, obtained 11 to 12 days after vaccination. The receptors originated from a man aged 45-65 years who received an inactivated influenza vaccine.

This clonotype has a handful of counts. The chain carries TRBV5-1 and TRBJ2-2; 8 bases map to TRBD1. CDR3 length: 14 residues. Germline V gene data show CDR1 as SGHRS and CDR2 as YFSETQ. V was clipped by 7 bases and J by 2 bases; unmatched bases: 4. Written as DNA, the CDR3 is TGCGCCAGCGGCGGACAGGGAAACACCGGGGAGCTGTTTTTT. Translation gives CASGGQGNTGELFF.

V usage is TRBV7-2 and J usage is TRBJ1-2, with TRBD1 matching 7 bases. Germline-derived CDR1 and CDR2 are SGHTA and FQGNSA. After removal of 1 base from V and 3 bases from J, the junction contained 2 bases not matched to a gene. CDR3 length equals 14 residues. CDR3 region: CASSLETGHYGYTF. The CDR3 nucleotides are TGTGCCAGCAGCTTAGAGACAGGGCACTATGGCTACACCTTC.

CDR3 DNA: TGTGCCAGTAGTGCACGGACAGGGACTTTATTTGGCACAGATACGCAGTATTTT. Its protein is CASSARTGTLFGTDTQYF. The gene calls are TRBV19 and TRBJ2-3; 8 nucleotides line up with TRBD1. The CDR3 is made up of 18 amino acids. J lost 1 base, V lost 5 bases, and 14 bases had no gene match. Looked up from germline, CDR1 is LNHDA and CDR2 is SQIVND (reference sequence).

The chain couples TRBV20-1 to TRBJ1-5; 9 nucleotides line up with TRBD1. CDR3 length: 13 amino acids. J lost 6 bases, V lost 6 bases, and 6 bases had no gene match. The germline V gene has CDR1 DFQATT and CDR2 SNEGSKA (reference sequence). This CDR3 is CSAGQGMPQPQHF. DNA of the CDR3: TGCAGTGCCGGACAGGGGATGCCTCAGCCCCAGCATTTT.

This clonotype was seen only a few times. This chain uses TRBV27 with TRBJ1-1; 7 bases are a match to TRBD1. V lost 7 bases to trimming and J lost 0 bases; unmatched junction nucleotides: 8. This CDR3 is 15 amino acids long. Germline loops: CDR1 MNHEY, CDR2 SMNVEV (reference sequence). CDR3 sequence: CASKRDRAMNTEAFF. CDR3 sequence (DNA): TGTGCCAGCAAAAGGGACAGAGCAATGAACACTGAAGCTTTCTTT.

The rearrangement uses TRBV7-2 and TRBJ2-3, with a possible D match to TRBD1 (5 bases). The V gene lost 2 bases and the J gene lost 0 bases, with 15 bases spanning the gap. Germline-derived CDR1 and CDR2 are SGHTA and FQGNSA. The CDR3 runs 17 residues. This CDR3 is CASSLLPRATSTDTQYF. The CDR3 DNA is TGTGCCAGCAGCTTACTGCCCAGGGCAACTAGCACAGATACGCAGTATTTT.

The chain uses TRBV20-1 and TRBJ2-7; no firm D call. The V and J ends lost 5 bases and 0 bases respectively, with 14 bases between them. The CDR3 sequence is 14 residues long. Germline assignment: CDR1 DFQATT and CDR2 SNEGSKA (reference sequence). Written as DNA, the CDR3 is TGCAGTGCTCGGAGCCCTCATCTCTCCTACGAGCAGTACTTC. This translates into CSARSPHLSYEQYF.

This clonotype was observed a few times. This chain connects TRBV6-5 to TRBJ2-3; D is undetermined. Trimming stripped 0 bases from V and 6 bases from J, with 7 bases between. From germline, CDR1 is MNHEY and CDR2 SVGAGI. The CDR3 sequence is 13 residues long. CDR3 loop: CASSYSRRDTQYF. The CDR3 nucleotides read TGTGCCAGCAGTTACTCGAGACGGGATACGCAGTATTTT.

This chain links TRBV6-1 with TRBJ2-1; D is perhaps TRBD2 (5 bases). The germline CDR1 and CDR2 sequences are MNHNS and SASEGT. Trimming removed 5 bases from V and 6 bases from J, with 20 bases in between. The CDR3 is made up of 16 amino acids. CDR3 loop: CASSPRTLSPTNEQFF. In DNA, the CDR3 is TGTGCCAGCAGTCCCCGGACTCTTTCCCCCACCAATGAGCAGTTCTTC.

This chain links TRBV20-1 with TRBJ1-5; 9 positions agree with TRBD1. Unmatched junction bases numbered 6, after V lost 1 base and J lost 5 bases. CDR1 DFQATT and CDR2 SNEGSKA come from the germline V gene (reference sequence). The CDR3 spans 15 residues. CDR3 bases: TGCAGTGCTAGAGTAGGGACAGGGACCGATCAGCCCCAGCATTTT. As protein: CSARVGTGTDQPQHF.

This chain joins TRBV30 and TRBJ1-1; D is unclear. V was pared by 2 bases and J by 0 bases, with 19 bases between. Germline V gene data show CDR1 as GTSNPN and CDR2 as SVGIG (reference sequence). This CDR3 region has 17 residues. The CDR3 bases are TGTGCCTGGAGTATTTCCCGGACCTTTCTCATGAACACTGAAGCTTTCTTT. Protein sequence: CAWSISRTFLMNTEAFF.

This chain joins TRBV6-2 or TRBV6-3 and TRBJ2-7, with D perhaps matching TRBD2 (5 bases). Per the germline V gene, CDR1 is MNHEY and CDR2 is SVGEGT. The CDR3 extends over 15 amino acids. V was trimmed by 5 bases and J by 5 bases, leaving 19 bases between them. The CDR3 region has the DNA TGTGCCAGCAGTCGTGGACTCGTGCAACCCCACGAGCAGTACTTC. The encoded protein is CASSRGLVQPHEQYF.

This clonotype was seen a handful of times. The J gene is TRBJ2-3, the V gene TRBV6-1; 13 bases agree with TRBD2. Looked up from germline, CDR1 is MNHNS and CDR2 is SASEGT. V lost 8 bases to trimming and J lost 10 bases; unmatched junction nucleotides: 12. The CDR3 sequence is 15 residues long. The CDR3 DNA follows: TGTGCCAGCCGTCAGACTAGCGGGGGGCCCTCTGCGCAGTATTTT. Translated, it gives CASRQTSGGPSAQYF.

This clonotype was seen a handful of times. The CDR3 sequence: CASSLGTRDGSYEQYF. The CDR3 region has the DNA TGTGCCAGCAGCTTAGGGACCAGGGACGGTAGTTACGAGCAGTACTTC. The chain uses TRBV7-2 and TRBJ2-7; D assignment may be TRBD1 or TRBD2 (5 bases each). The CDR3 has 16 amino acids. Germline lookup yields CDR1 SGHTA and CDR2 FQGNSA. V was cut by 1 base and J by 4 bases, with 17 bases left in between.

J is TRBJ2-7 and V is TRBV15; 7 positions match TRBD2. The CDR3 contains 15 residues. Germline loops: CDR1 LNHNV, CDR2 YYDKDF (reference sequence). With 9 bases clipped from V and 2 bases from J, the junction kept 13 bases outside the gene matches. The CDR3 nucleotides are TGTGCCACACTCAAGAGAGCGGGATGGACCTACGAGCAGTACTTC. Translating it yields CATLKRAGWTYEQYF.

This clonotype has only a few counts. This chain connects TRBV18 to TRBJ2-7; 9 bases match TRBD1. The CDR3 runs to 15 residues. After removal of 2 bases from V and 3 bases from J, the junction contained 5 bases not matched to a gene. Germline V CDR1 and CDR2: KGHSH, LQKENI. This CDR3 is CASSPTGQGGYEQYF. The DNA of the CDR3 is TGTGCCAGCTCACCAACGGGACAGGGTGGCTACGAGCAGTACTTC.

This clonotype was observed a handful of times. The J gene is TRBJ2-5, the V gene TRBV14; 8 nucleotides match TRBD1. Losses at the gene ends were 4 bases for V and 2 bases for J; bases not matched to a gene: 12. The CDR3 is made up of 17 amino acids. Germline V gives CDR1 SGHDN, CDR2 FVKESK. The CDR3 region has the DNA TGTGCCAGCAGCCTCTACCGGCGACAGGGGTGGCAAGAGACCCAGTACTTC. Its translation is CASSLYRRQGWQETQYF.

The chain employs TRBV7-2 and TRBJ2-5; unclear D gene. The V gene lost 1 base and the J gene lost 7 bases, with 16 bases spanning the gap. Germline CDR1 SGHTA, CDR2 FQGNSA. CDR3 length: 15 amino acids. Here the CDR3 DNA reads TGTGCCAGCAGCTTAGGTCTTCTAGGGCTCGGGACCCAGTACTTC. Amino acid sequence: CASSLGLLGLGTQYF.

This chain uses TRBV6-2 or TRBV6-3 with TRBJ2-7, with D possibly matching TRBD2 (6 bases). Trimming left V 0 bases short and J 2 bases short, with 11 bases between. The CDR3 length is 15 residues. The germline V gene encodes CDR1 MNHEY and CDR2 SVGEGT. The CDR3 DNA follows: TGTGCCAGCAGTTACTCGTCCGGGAGCCCCTACGAGCAGTACTTC. This encodes CASSYSSGSPYEQYF.

This clonotype was detected only once. The chain carries TRBV2 and TRBJ2-7; D is perhaps TRBD1 or TRBD2 (5 bases each). The CDR3 is 14 amino acids. Between the trimmed V and J ends, which lost 0 bases and 3 bases, there was a span of 9 bases. Looked up from germline, CDR1 is SNHLY and CDR2 is FYNNEI. This CDR3 reads CASSEAGTLYEQYF. The CDR3 DNA sequence: TGTGCCAGCAGTGAAGCGGGGACCCTCTACGAGCAGTACTTC.

The chain is built from TRBV20-1 and TRBJ2-1; 7 bases are shared with TRBD1. V shed 6 bases, J shed 6 bases, and the junction held 11 bases outside the gene matches. The CDR3 runs to 14 residues. The germline V gene has CDR1 DFQATT and CDR2 SNEGSKA (reference sequence). The CDR3 loop reads CSADGQEVSNEQFF. DNA for the CDR3: TGCAGTGCCGATGGACAGGAAGTGTCCAATGAGCAGTTCTTC.

This clonotype was counted ten times or more. The chain employs TRBV7-6 and TRBJ2-5, with D unclear. The CDR3 runs to 13 residues. V dropped 2 bases and J dropped 4 bases, with 8 bases sitting between them. Germline CDR1 reads SGHVS; CDR2 reads FNYEAQ. CDR3: CASSLFSLETQYF. The DNA for the CDR3 is TGTGCCAGCAGCTTATTTTCTTTAGAGACCCAGTACTTC.

There are a few counts of this clonotype. The gene calls are TRBV11-2 and TRBJ2-1; possibly TRBD2 for D (6 bases). Germline CDR1 and CDR2: SGHAT and FQNNGV. Trimming stripped 4 bases from V and 0 bases from J, with 16 bases between. The CDR3 has 17 amino acids. The CDR3, as DNA: TGTGCCAGCAGCTCGAGAGGGGCGGGGAGCTCCTACAATGAGCAGTTCTTC. Its translation is CASSSRGAGSSYNEQFF.

The chain uses TRBV20-1 and TRBJ2-3, with D maybe TRBD1 (6 bases). Trimming pared 7 bases from V and 2 bases from J, leaving 10 bases between. The CDR3 totals 12 residues. The germline V gene encodes CDR1 DFQATT and CDR2 SNEGSKA (reference sequence). CDR3 in DNA: TGCAGTGGGGACACCCACACAGATACGCAGTATTTT. It specifies CSGDTHTDTQYF.